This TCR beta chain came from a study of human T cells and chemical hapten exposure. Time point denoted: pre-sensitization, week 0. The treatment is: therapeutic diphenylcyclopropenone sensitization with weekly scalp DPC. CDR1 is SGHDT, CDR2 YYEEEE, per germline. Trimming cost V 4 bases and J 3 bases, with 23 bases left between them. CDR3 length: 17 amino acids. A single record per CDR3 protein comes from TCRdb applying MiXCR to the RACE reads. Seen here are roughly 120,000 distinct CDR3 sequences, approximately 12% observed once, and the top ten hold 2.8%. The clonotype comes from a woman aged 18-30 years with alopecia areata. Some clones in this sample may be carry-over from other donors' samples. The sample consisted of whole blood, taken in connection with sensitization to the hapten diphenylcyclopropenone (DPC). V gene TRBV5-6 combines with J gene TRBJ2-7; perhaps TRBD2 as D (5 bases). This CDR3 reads CASSLSRGGPGVYEQYF. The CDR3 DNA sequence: TGTGCCAGCAGCCTCAGCCGAGGCGGCCCCGGGGTCTACGAGCAGTACTTC. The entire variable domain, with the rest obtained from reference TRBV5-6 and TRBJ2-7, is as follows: DAGVTQSPTHLIKTRGQQVTLRCSPKSGHDTVSWYQQALGQGPQFIFQYYEEEERQRGNFPDRFSGHQFPNYSSELNVNALLLGDSALYLCASSLSRGGPGVYEQYFGPGTRLTVT.